This T cell receptor (beta chain) came from a study of blood T cell repertoires in COVID-19. Study overall: Samples taken during acute and convalescent COVID-19 were collected in the United States, Italy and Spain.

The method was immunoSEQ multiplex PCR; TCRdb's version includes in-frame clones alone and lacks a portion of them. This table holds about 67,000 clones, more than 75% found once. The CDR3 is made up of 15 amino acids. The ends lost 2 bases at V and 3 bases at J; junction bases unmatched: 3. Germline V gene lookup returns CDR1 MDHEN and CDR2 SYDVKM. Material for sequencing was peripheral blood. This clonotype originated in a woman aged 60-75 years with acute or convalescent COVID-19. The V and J genes are TRBV28 and TRBJ2-7, with 11 positions matching TRBD2. CDR3 amino acids: CASSLLLAGVYEQYF. The DNA for the CDR3 is TGTGCCAGCAGTTTACTACTAGCGGGGGTCTACGAGCAGTACTTC.